This record concerns one T cell receptor (beta chain) sequence. Its antigen is currently not known. Per-base quality was not reported, and no clone a single base away is much larger than it. In total, 630 or so healthy bone marrow donors made up the cohort. At the time of sampling, all cohort members were nominally healthy, though unrecorded immune exposures were likely present. The donor was CMV seronegative and belonged to the group of 352 seronegative cohort members. A peripheral blood sample was collected from each donor, and TCR beta sequencing was performed on peripheral blood mononuclear cells. The Qiagen DNeasy Blood Extraction Kit was used to extract genomic DNA from the blood cell samples. Libraries were made using the immunoSEQ multiplex PCR assay. For the multiplex PCR, a mixture combining 60 forward primers for TCR Vbeta segments and 13 reverse primers for TCR Jbeta segments was used. Amplification of the CDR3 region of rearranged TCR beta genes was performed with a multiplex PCR assay on genomic DNA. On the Illumina HiSeq System, the amplified TCR beta libraries were sequenced as 87-base-pair reads. Turning to the authors' computational methods: Across the 600 to 700 repertoires, a later analysis counted 80 million or so unique TCR beta chains, around 11 million of which were shared by at least two donors. A nearest-neighbor algorithm error-corrected the raw reads and collapsed the reads into unique sequences, merging closely related sequences to remove PCR and sequencing errors. Alignment of CDR3 sequences to IMGT reference sequences was used to assign V, D and J gene segments. Each retained sequence needed at least a six-nucleotide match to both a V gene segment and a J gene segment. Rearrangements were classified as productive when the CDR3 lacked stop codons and remained in frame with V and J, and all other rearrangements were classified as non-productive. CDR3 was defined according to IMGT convention as the region running from the second conserved V-encoded cysteine to the conserved J-encoded phenylalanine. Sequences without an unambiguous match to a single V gene segment were excluded from the earlier analysis of over 500 of the donors. In an earlier analysis of some 590 of the donors, a V segment was called functional when productive rearrangements were above 56.7%, and segregating when the standard deviation between donors exceeded 5%. A statistical classification framework was built for diagnosing cytomegalovirus status from the catalog of TCR beta chain sequences. A later analysis assigned V and J genes by comparing TCR nucleotide sequences with IMGT/GENE-DB human TR gene sequences. A later analysis assigned CDR3 sequences and most-parsimonious VDJ recombination scenarios with the TCRdist pipeline. In a later analysis, each TCR beta chain was defined by its CDR3 amino acid sequence together with its V-gene family, and reads without a unique V-gene family were excluded. To address suspected cross-contamination and a sequencing artifact, a later analysis removed approximately 600 highly shared, low-generation-probability nucleotide sequences. In a later analysis, a clonal expansion index for each public chain was calculated from normalized within-repertoire ranks of inferred template counts. A later analysis computed generation probabilities with a VDJ recombination model fitted to out-of-frame rearrangements, and checked the results against IGoR. A later analysis scored TCR-TCR, TCR-HLA and TCR-CMV co-occurrence with hypergeometric tests, applying a repertoire-size bias correction to TCR pairs. In a later analysis, false discovery rates were estimated by permuting HLA or CMV assignments 20 times. A later analysis grouped co-occurring TCRs with DBSCAN, adding TCRdist sequence similarity when clustering within HLA-allele-positive subsets. Co-occurrence clustering excluded repertoires with fewer than 30,000 or more than 120,000 public chains, plus five with anomalous nucleotide sharing. TCRdb limited this immuneACCESS table to in-frame rearrangements with V and J called. A share of clones is missing; checked studies link under half to unresolved V genes, and the rest is unexplained. V and J calls plus clone size are reproduced from that table; the DNA served to infer D and trimming. This sample has 95,000 to 100,000 clones in its table, and around four fifths of those were observed once. The ten largest clones represent 3.5% to 5% of the sample.

The record originates from a study of cytomegalovirus exposure and HLA in healthy donors (dated by TCRdb to about 2017). Background on the whole study: In an earlier analysis of about 560 of the donors, around 300 Gb of sequence data and roughly 100 million unique TCR beta sequences from 180 million or so T cells were reported. The T cell repertoires of 700 or so subjects were profiled by immunosequencing and related to cytomegalovirus serostatus. Rather than drawing on any new phenotypic data, the later analysis identified candidate immune exposures from TCR beta sequences and the way those sequences occurred across donors. An early release covering roughly 580 HLA-typed donors comprised roughly 300 gigabases of sequencing data and 85 million or so unique TCR sequences. Genome-wide SNP genotypes for about 55% of the roughly 670 donors were used in a later genetic analysis, which treated that subset as a discovery cohort. Donor age, sex, ethnicity and CMV serostatus were collected together with the repertoire data. A later analysis re-analyzed previously published TCR beta repertoires from approximately 670 donors and added high-resolution HLA genotyping to study TCR occurrence patterns. Four or five DR-DQ haplotypes were handled as single units for association and clustering because linkage in the cohort was strong. The number of typed donors differed by locus: 629-630 for A, B, C, DRB1 and DQB1; roughly 510 for DQA1; around 610 for DPA1; and around 450 for DPB1. To predict cytomegalovirus infection status, the study brought together high-throughput TCR immunosequencing, statistical association of individual TCRs with disease status, and machine learning. The aim of the study was to test whether cataloging public T cell receptors could identify signatures of past pathogen exposure. Both class I and class II loci were covered by HLA typing, at four-digit resolution. All discovery cohort repertoires had been generated using a single sequencing platform. Across roughly 420 genotyped donors of the cohort, an average of roughly 200,000 unique TCR beta nucleotide sequences per donor were sequenced, and approximately 19% of those sequences were non-productive. Of the roughly 410 genotyped donors, less than 85% were placed in the genetic ancestry cluster associated with self-reported Caucasian donors. To decide whether each TCR beta V gene segment behaved as functional or pseudogenic, an earlier analysis of some 600 of the donors relied on high-throughput TCR beta sequencing. A separate validation cohort of 100 to 150 different subjects was used in addition to the roughly 700-subject first cohort. Study-level results and caveats: According to the authors, the approach could potentially be generalized to other disease states and immunological phenotypes. Because counts were too low, seventeen rarely observed V segments, including chromosome 9 orphons, were left out of the earlier analysis of about 500 of the donors. A further reported finding was that TCR beta sequences accurately predicted the HLA-A and HLA-B alleles for most subjects in the first cohort. A later genetic analysis reported fewer N-insertions in productive TCRs among donors in an Asian-associated ancestry cluster than the roughly 700-donor mean. The sequencing pipeline was judged likely to have produced a cluster of highly shared sequence variants as a technical artifact. Across donors, most TCR sequences were observed very rarely, whereas some public TCRs were present in many individuals. The study gave a list of 150 to 200 TCR beta chains associated with cytomegalovirus. A later analysis found that TCR association rates varied across HLA loci, with DRB1 alleles showing the most associated TCRs and HLA-C alleles the fewest. A later analysis associated 16,951 TCR beta sequences with specific HLA alleles at a false discovery rate of 0.05. Immune exposure information for the cohort was limited to CMV serostatus. The 87-base-pair reads could not distinguish some IMGT-functional V segments, including TRBV6-2 and TRBV6-3, so those segments were excluded. Correlated functional status among segregating V segments might be attributable to linkage disequilibrium, but an unknown experimental factor could not be ruled out. Presence/absence analyses assumed roughly uniform sequencing depth across donors, an assumption that may not hold. HLA typing was unavailable for some donors at each locus, so association tests used only the typed subset. Assigning TCR associations to individual alleles was difficult when HLA alleles, especially DR and DQ, strongly co-occurred. The classifier was reported to diagnose cytomegalovirus status with high specificity and sensitivity in both the original and validation cohorts. An earlier analysis of approximately 600 of the donors showed that most TCR beta V segments appeared in productive rearrangements either about 87% or about 30% of the time, which broadly matched IMGT annotations. This cohort had only TCR beta chains sequenced, and the lack of alpha or paired-chain data limited which features could be detected. In a later analysis, HLA-associated TCR beta chains were found to be more clonally expanded and to have lower generation probabilities than equally common non-associated chains. A later genetic analysis associated a missense DCLRE1C variant with V-gene and J-gene trimming of TCR beta chains, and an independent cohort replicated the association. In vitro tests confirmed that a few of the cytomegalovirus-associated TCR beta chains recognize cytomegalovirus antigens. According to a later analysis, most CMV-associated TCR beta chains appeared to be HLA-restricted, and the HLA associations seemed to be driven largely by CMV exposure. A later analysis reported that several top co-occurrence clusters appeared linked to parvovirus B19, influenza, CMV and Epstein-Barr virus.

The CDR3 sequence holds 16 residues, the cysteine and phenylalanine included. CDR3 DNA is the only sequence kept; it has 48 bases, read in frame from the first base. The CDR1 and CDR2 encoded by the germline V gene are ENHRY and SYGVKD. Trimming removed 0 bases from V and 5 bases from J; the gene matches leave 6 bases unexplained. The TCR comes from a man aged 35-49 years in good health and CMV-seronegative. The V gene is TRBV10-3 and the J gene is TRBJ1-5, with 8 middle bases fitting TRBD1. The specimen was PBMCs. The CDR3 region: CAISESGTGGDQPQHF. At the DNA level, the sequence is TGTGCCATCAGTGAGTCCGGAACAGGGGGTGATCAGCCCCAGCATTTT.